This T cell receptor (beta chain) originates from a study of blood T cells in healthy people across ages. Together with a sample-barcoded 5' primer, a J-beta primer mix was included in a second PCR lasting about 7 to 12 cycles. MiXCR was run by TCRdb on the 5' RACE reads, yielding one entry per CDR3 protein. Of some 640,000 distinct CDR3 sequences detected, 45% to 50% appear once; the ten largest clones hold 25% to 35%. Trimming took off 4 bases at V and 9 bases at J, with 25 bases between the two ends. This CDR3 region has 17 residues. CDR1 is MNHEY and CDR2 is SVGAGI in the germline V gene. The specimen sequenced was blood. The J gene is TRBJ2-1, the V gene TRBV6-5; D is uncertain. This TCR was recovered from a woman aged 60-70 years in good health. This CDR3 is CASSSLRGARQLGEQFF. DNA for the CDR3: TGTGCCAGCAGTTCTCTACGAGGAGCGAGACAATTGGGTGAGCAGTTCTTC.